The 20 T cell receptor beta chains reported below all come from one sample, sequenced in a study of beta chain features in type 1 diabetes. Findings and limits, study-wide: Moderately but significantly shorter TCRB CDR3s were found in Type 1 diabetes patients in all four CD4+ subsets.

For these TCRs, the target antigens are not known. Expressed TCRB transcripts were sequenced after all isolated RNA was converted to cDNA. Using immunoSEQ multiplex PCR, the repertoire was profiled, and TCRdb retains in-frame clones only, with some absent. The table shows about 650,000 clones, with roughly 12% occurring only once. Sequenced input: naive CD4+ T cells from blood. The receptors come from a man in his thirties or forties with type 1 diabetes.

The genes are TRBV4-3 and TRBJ1-2; D unresolved. Germline CDR1 is LGHNA and CDR2 is YSLEER. This CDR3 comprises 15 residues. With 0 bases removed from V and 6 bases from J, the gap between germline ends came to 14 bases. CDR3 protein: CASSQDSPGKNGYTF. CDR3 in DNA: TGCGCCAGCAGCCAAGATTCCCCAGGAAAGAATGGCTACACCTTC.

This clone has a handful of counts. The chain joins TRBV2 to TRBJ1-3; the D gene is possibly TRBD1 (6 bases). The CDR3 is 14 residues long. The V gene lost 6 bases and the J gene lost 2 bases, with 11 bases spanning the gap. CDR1 SNHLY and CDR2 FYNNEI come from the germline V gene. This CDR3 reads CASSQGSAGNTIYF. The CDR3 nucleotides read TGTGCCAGCAGCCAGGGGAGTGCTGGAAACACCATATATTTT.

This chain connects TRBV29-1 to TRBJ1-2, with a tentative D call TRBD1 (5 bases). This CDR3 has 14 amino acids. Germline assignment: CDR1 SQVTM and CDR2 ANQGSEA. The germline V and J ends were trimmed by 0 bases and 4 bases, with 12 bases remaining between them. This CDR3 is CSVEDRGGAYGYTF. The CDR3 DNA is TGCAGCGTTGAAGATCGGGGGGGAGCCTATGGCTACACCTTC. Together with reference TRBV29-1 and TRBJ1-2, the CDR3 gives the full variable domain: SAVISQKPSRDICQRGTSLTIQCQVDSQVTMMFWYRQQPGQSLTLIATANQGSEATYESGFVIDKFPISRPNLTFSTLTVSNMSPEDSSIYLCSVEDRGGAYGYTFGSGTRLTVV.

The DNA of the CDR3 is TGCGCCAGCAGCTCCACAGGGGGCACTAACTATGGCTACACCTTC. It specifies CASSSTGGTNYGYTF. V and J are TRBV5-1 and TRBJ1-2, with 9 bases aligning to TRBD1. The ends lost 3 bases at V and 0 bases at J; junction bases unmatched: 3. Looked up from germline, CDR1 is SGHRS and CDR2 is YFSETQ. The CDR3 is 15 residues long.

The gene calls are TRBV25-1 and TRBJ2-7, with D perhaps being TRBD1 or TRBD2 (5 bases each). CDR1 and CDR2 from the germline V gene are MGHDK and SYGVNS. The V end lost 3 bases, the J end lost 3 bases, and 12 bases lay between the germline ends. This CDR3 has 14 amino acids. The CDR3 region has the DNA TGTGCCAGCAGTGACCCGAGGGGCATCTACGAGCAGTACTTC. The encoded protein is CASSDPRGIYEQYF.

The V call is TRBV5-4, the J call TRBJ2-5; D unresolved. Germline CDR1 reads SGHNT; CDR2 reads YYREEE (reference sequence). The CDR3 has 12 residues. The ends were cut back, 5 bases at V and 1 base at J, with 6 bases in the middle. The CDR3 region is CASSLTQETQYF. In DNA form, the CDR3 reads TGTGCCAGCAGTCTTACCCAAGAGACCCAGTACTTC.

This clone was picked up a small number of times. The J gene is TRBJ2-1, the V gene TRBV12-5; D ambiguous. The V and J ends lost 7 bases and 4 bases respectively, with 11 bases between them. CDR1 is LGHNT, CDR2 FRNRAP, per germline. This CDR3 is 13 amino acids long. CDR3 sequence (DNA): TGTGCTAGTGTTTCTGGTCCTTACAATGAGCAGTTCTTC. It codes for CASVSGPYNEQFF.

The rearrangement links TRBV28 to TRBJ2-3; 7 positions agree with TRBD1. Trimming took 3 bases from V and 6 from J; bases not matched to a gene: 15. The CDR3 is 17 residues long. Germline assignment: CDR1 MDHEN and CDR2 SYDVKM. CDR3 sequence: CASSLGKGGQTTDTQYF. The CDR3 nucleotides read TGTGCCAGCAGTTTGGGGAAAGGGGGACAGACCACGGATACGCAGTATTTT.

The chain is built from TRBV7-2 and TRBJ1-2; 8 bases line up with TRBD1. This CDR3 region has 15 residues. The trim removed 5 bases at V and 1 base at J, leaving 6 bases unmatched. Germline V gene sequence: CDR1 SGHTA, CDR2 FQGNSA. The CDR3 protein is CASSPHGQGNYGYTF. DNA of the CDR3: TGTGCCAGCAGCCCCCACGGACAGGGTAACTATGGCTACACCTTC.

This clone occurred a few times. The chain links TRBV7-2 to TRBJ2-5, with 7 bases identical to TRBD2. Germline CDR1 reads SGHTA; CDR2 reads FQGNSA. The CDR3 runs to 17 residues. Losses at the gene ends were 0 bases for V and 0 bases for J; bases not matched to a gene: 7. This CDR3 reads CASSLAPSGAHQETQYF. CDR3 coding DNA: TGTGCCAGCAGCTTAGCCCCCAGCGGGGCCCACCAAGAGACCCAGTACTTC.

The chain employs TRBV18 and TRBJ2-5; D uncertain. Germline values: CDR1 KGHSH, CDR2 LQKENI. Deletions cut 6 bases from V and 0 bases from J, with 11 bases between. The CDR3 has 14 amino acids. The CDR3 DNA reads TGTGCCAGCTCTTCCTCTGGGTACCAAGAGACCCAGTACTTC. Its protein is CASSSSGYQETQYF.

The chain joins TRBV30 to TRBJ2-7; 7 bases line up with TRBD1. Trimming removed 1 base from V and 7 bases from J; junction bases left unmatched: 19. Germline V gene lookup returns CDR1 GTSNPN and CDR2 SVGIG (reference sequence). The CDR3 loop spans 17 amino acids. The CDR3 region is CAWSGRGPPPFPREQYF. CDR3 sequence (DNA): TGTGCCTGGAGTGGAAGGGGGCCACCGCCCTTTCCTCGGGAGCAGTACTTC.

In its sample, this clone was seen a few times. This chain links TRBV7-8 with TRBJ2-1; D is tentatively TRBD1 or TRBD2 (5 bases each). With 4 bases removed from V and 2 bases from J, the gap between germline ends came to 15 bases. Germline CDR1 is SGHVS and CDR2 is FQNEAQ. The CDR3 contains 16 residues. This CDR3 is CASSYAKGSPYNEQFF. CDR3 in DNA: TGTGCCAGCAGCTACGCCAAGGGGAGCCCCTACAATGAGCAGTTCTTC.

This clone was found a few times. This sample includes further DNA sequences coding for the same CDR3. The gene calls are TRBV18 and TRBJ2-3; D is uncertain. Germline lookup yields CDR1 KGHSH and CDR2 LQKENI. This CDR3 is 12 amino acids long. Between the trimmed V and J ends, which lost 1 base and 5 bases, there was a span of 4 bases. Written as DNA, the CDR3 is TGTGCCAGCTCACCACGGGGAGATACGCAGTATTTT. This translates into CASSPRGDTQYF.

The V gene is TRBV9, the J gene TRBJ2-5; D gene unclear. The CDR3 contains 16 residues. Germline CDR1 reads SGDLS; CDR2 reads YYNGEE. Trimming cost V 0 bases and J 2 bases, with 14 bases left between them. The CDR3 region has the DNA TGTGCCAGCAGCGTAGAGATGGGCGGAACTCAAGAGACCCAGTACTTC. This codes for CASSVEMGGTQETQYF.

The table lists this clone with a few counts. This chain uses TRBV7-8 with TRBJ2-5, with D possibly being TRBD1 (5 bases). Germline CDR1 is SGHVS and CDR2 is FQNEAQ. V lost 2 bases and J 1 base, leaving 14 bases between the germline ends. This CDR3 has 16 residues. CDR3 residues: CASSLFRTGVQETQYF. CDR3 in DNA: TGTGCCAGCAGCTTATTCCGAACAGGCGTCCAAGAGACCCAGTACTTC.

This clone was recorded a few times. This rearrangement joins TRBV21-1 to TRBJ1-1; the table's D call, TRBD1, was not checked against the DNA. TRBV21-1 is a recognized pseudogene. The CDR3 is 17 amino acids. CDR3 protein: CASSNSRDRGCRTEAFF. CDR3 bases: TGTGCCAGCAGCAACTCCCGGGACAGGGGTTGTAGAACTGAAGCTTTCTTT.

This clone has a handful of counts. V and J are TRBV6-5 and TRBJ1-6; D not resolved. CDR1 is MNHEY, CDR2 SVGAGI, per germline. The CDR3 covers 14 residues. V lost 6 bases and J lost 4, with 10 bases in between. The CDR3 sequence is CASRSAGYNSPLHF. For the CDR3, the DNA is TGTGCCAGCAGGTCCGCGGGATATAATTCACCCCTCCACTTT.

V gene TRBV7-2 combines with J gene TRBJ2-7; D remains unclear. The CDR3 spans 14 residues. Between the trimmed V and J ends, which lost 1 base and 4 bases, there was a span of 11 bases. The germline gives CDR1 SGHTA, CDR2 FQGNSA. The CDR3 is CASSLERVIYEQYF. DNA of the CDR3: TGTGCCAGCAGCTTAGAAAGAGTGATATACGAGCAGTACTTC.

This chain connects TRBV11-2 to TRBJ2-1, with TRBD2 as a possible D gene (6 bases). The CDR3 is 17 amino acids. Trimming left V 4 bases short and J 0 bases short, with 16 bases between. Germline assignment: CDR1 SGHAT and CDR2 FQNNGV. CDR3 sequence reads: CASSYPVGGSSYNEQFF. The CDR3 nucleotides read TGTGCCAGCAGCTACCCTGTTGGGGGGAGCTCCTACAATGAGCAGTTCTTC.